One sample yielded the 10 T cell receptor beta chains listed below, sequenced in a study of PD-1 blockade in classical Hodgkin lymphoma. Each patient experienced a relapse that followed autologous stem cell transplantation, and brentuximab vedotin exposure varied. TCRdb's table, derived via immunoSEQ multiplex PCR, lists solely in-frame clones and lacks some. The table records 11,000 to 15,000 clones, under 80% of them present only once. The material was peripheral blood mononuclear cells (PBMCs), obtained before the second cycle of nivolumab. The receptors originated from a human donor with classical Hodgkin lymphoma.

J is TRBJ2-3 and V is TRBV27; D might be TRBD2 (7 bases). The V end lost 2 bases, the J end lost 6 bases, and 15 bases lay between the germline ends. Germline CDR1 and CDR2: MNHEY and SMNVEV (reference sequence). The CDR3 runs 15 residues. The DNA of the CDR3 is TGTGCCAGCAGTTTAGGGGGGGGCCCATCGGATACGCAGTATTTT. As protein: CASSLGGGPSDTQYF.

The chain uses TRBV5-6 and TRBJ1-1; D not certain. Deletions cut 5 bases from V and 6 bases from J, with 11 bases between. The CDR3 length is 12 residues. The V gene's germline CDR1 is SGHDT and CDR2 YYEEEE. Here the CDR3 reads CASSLIWAEAFF. In DNA, the CDR3 is TGTGCCAGCAGTTTAATTTGGGCTGAAGCTTTCTTT.

Remarks on this clone: An end of the junction differs from the germline gene, which may be a read error. This chain connects TRBV5-1 to TRBJ2-5; D assignment may be TRBD1 or TRBD2 (6 bases each). The CDR3 extends over 14 amino acids. Germline CDR1 and CDR2: SGHRS and YFSETQ. The CDR3 loop is CARSLGRGRETQYF. The CDR3 DNA follows: TGCGCCCGCAGCTTGGGCCGGGGGCGGGAGACCCAGTACTTC.

V is TRBV29-1 and J is TRBJ1-2; 8 bases map to TRBD1. This CDR3 spans 14 amino acids. V lost 4 bases, J lost 3 bases, and 7 bases stayed unmatched. Per germline, CDR1 SQVTM and CDR2 ANQGSEA. As DNA, the CDR3 is TGCAGCGTTGCCCCCGCAGGGGGCCACTATGGCTACACCTTC. This codes for CSVAPAGGHYGYTF.

This clone has more than one count but fewer than ten. V usage is TRBV6-1 and J usage is TRBJ1-2, with a weak D call TRBD1 (6 bases). This CDR3 contains 15 residues. V was shortened by 1 base and J by 4 bases, with 13 bases between the two germline ends. Germline CDR1 MNHNS, CDR2 SASEGT. CDR3 sequence reads: CASSEGWGGGYGYTF. CDR3 DNA: TGTGCCAGCAGTGAAGGTTGGGGGGGCGGCTATGGCTACACCTTC.

The rearrangement links TRBV19 to TRBJ2-5, with D unclear. Trimming took off 5 bases at V and 5 bases at J, with 15 bases between the two ends. The CDR3 extends over 14 amino acids. Looked up from germline, CDR1 is LNHDA and CDR2 is SQIVND (reference sequence). CDR3 protein: CASSSVGVVETQYF. CDR3 coding DNA: TGTGCCAGTAGTTCTGTAGGTGTGGTGGAGACCCAGTACTTC.

The chain is built from TRBV18 and TRBJ2-3; tentative D call: TRBD1 (6 bases). The CDR3 is made up of 16 amino acids. The V end lost 6 bases, the J end lost 0 bases, and 16 bases lay between the germline ends. Germline loops: CDR1 KGHSH, CDR2 LQKENI. CDR3 in DNA: TGTGCCAGCTCTTCCGGACAGACCCCTAGCACAGATACGCAGTATTTT. Its translation: CASSSGQTPSTDTQYF.

The J gene is TRBJ1-3, the V gene TRBV29-1; D is perhaps TRBD1 (6 bases). Germline V gene data show CDR1 as SQVTM and CDR2 as ANQGSEA. The CDR3 loop spans 15 amino acids. The germline V and J ends were trimmed by 7 bases and 4 bases, with 20 bases remaining between them. The CDR3 DNA reads as TGCAGCGCCCTATCCCAGGGGAGCCTCGGAAACACCATATATTTT. Translating it yields CSALSQGSLGNTIYF.

The chain joins TRBV5-5 to TRBJ2-1; a possible D gene is TRBD2 (6 bases). This CDR3 has 14 amino acids. Germline V gene lookup returns CDR1 SGHKS and CDR2 YYEKEE (reference sequence). V was pared by 3 bases and J by 12 bases, with 19 bases between. For the CDR3, the DNA is TGTGCCAGCAGCTCGCGAAACGTCGGGACTCGGCAGTTCTTC. This translates into CASSSRNVGTRQFF.

The genes are TRBV5-1 and TRBJ2-7, with D perhaps TRBD1 (6 bases). The germline V gene has CDR1 SGHRS and CDR2 YFSETQ. CDR3 length equals 14 residues. Trimming stripped 1 base from V and 3 bases from J, with 11 bases between. The CDR3 protein is CASSLRAGDYEQYF. The DNA for the CDR3 is TGCGCCAGCAGCTTGAGGGCAGGGGACTACGAGCAGTACTTC.